This T cell receptor beta chain was captured by sequencing in a study of OX40 agonist ivuxolimab in advanced cancers. With regard to the full study: Ivuxolimab was a fully human IgG2 agonistic monoclonal antibody targeting the costimulatory receptor OX40 (CD134). The paper covers the monotherapy dose-escalation part of the phase I ivuxolimab trial, which included N ≈ 50 patients. Among the roughly 54 dose-escalation patients, around 20 had hepatocellular carcinoma, 15 melanoma, 9 renal cell carcinoma and 9 head and neck cancer. Patients were allowed to have had prior anti-PD-1, anti-PD-L1 or anti-CTLA-4 therapy, and 40% to 45% of the dose-escalation patients had previously received checkpoint inhibitors. Three dose-escalation patients achieved partial responses, one with hepatocellular carcinoma and two with cutaneous melanoma. Intravenous ivuxolimab was administered to patients every 2 weeks at six dose levels: 0.01, 0.1, 0.3, 1.5, 3 and 10 mg/kg. In the dose-escalation cohort, 75% to 90% of patients were male, and the mean age was approximately 60 years with a range of about 23 to 79. The purpose of peripheral TCRbeta sequencing was to test whether ivuxolimab changed TCR sequence diversity and led to clonal T-cell expansion.

In the case of this clone: The antigen it binds to is not known. Base qualities are not provided; no much larger clone lies one nucleotide away.

What the research found in general, with its limitations: The antigen specificity of the clonally expanded peripheral T cells was not determined. In the 0.1-3.0 mg/kg groups, partial responders were among the patients with the lowest normalized peripheral clonal expansion, particularly in CD8+ T cells. Low levels of normalized T-cell clonal expansion were also seen in some patients who did not respond. After ivuxolimab, more expanded clones were found on average in CD8+ T cells than in CD4+ T cells. At doses of 0.1 to 3.0 mg/kg, clonal expansion of both CD4+ and CD8+ blood T cells was observed from baseline to week 6.

The trial excluded patients who had a history of autoimmune disease or who were on systemic immunosuppression. Peripheral blood for TCR sequencing was drawn from every dose cohort at baseline, at cycle 4 day 1 and at cycle 7 day 1. The samples were taken from a phase I, first-in-human, multicenter, open-label dose-escalation trial of ivuxolimab. Adults with locally advanced or metastatic melanoma, renal cell, hepatocellular, or head and neck squamous cell carcinoma were enrolled in the trial. Before TCR sequencing, CD4+ and CD8+ T cells were separately sorted from peripheral blood. Genomic DNA was extracted from sorted cells for sequencing of the TCRbeta CDR3 region. The immunoSEQ Assay was used for sequencing of TCRbeta CDR3 regions. Drawn from immuneACCESS, this table holds only the in-frame rearrangements with V and J called that TCRdb kept. Clones are partly lost; checked studies trace under half to an unresolved V gene and leave the rest unexplained. This sample is represented by roughly 86,000 clones; about 90% of them were singletons. The top ten clonotypes cover 1% to 1.3% of the sample.

Taken from cysteine to phenylalanine, the CDR3 has 16 residues. This entry keeps only the CDR3 DNA: 48 bases, framed from base 1. Trimming costs V 6 bases and J 7 bases, and their ends lie 22 bases apart. CDR1 and CDR2 are read off the germline V gene as MDHEN and SYDVKM. Rearrangement joined TRBV28 to TRBJ2-1; a confident D gene designation cannot be given. This specimen consisted of CD4+ or CD8+ T cells sorted from blood, obtained in a trial of the OX40 agonist ivuxolimab. The receptor's source is an adult with an advanced solid tumor such as melanoma, head and neck, liver or kidney cancer. The CDR3 region has the sequence CASRPQGSAGQNEQFF. The DNA sequence is as follows: TGTGCCAGCAGACCACAAGGCAGCGCAGGTCAGAATGAGCAGTTCTTC.